Listed below are T cell receptor beta chains from one sample, sequenced in a study of cytomegalovirus exposure and HLA in healthy donors. Profiled with immunoSEQ multiplex PCR; TCRdb holds only in-frame clones, not every one. The table records 200,000 to 250,000 clones, roughly 84% of them present only once. Sequencing was performed on PBMCs. These receptors were obtained from a woman in her 30s in good health and CMV-seropositive. Each CDR3 is given with its conserved first and last residue. D genes are given only for firm matches. Rows give clone size only sometimes, using once, few, many, or a class for an expanded clone.

abundance,d_gene,j_gene,v_gene,CDR3nt,CDR3aa
NA,NA,TRBJ2-3,TRBV7-3,TGTGCCAGCAGTCTAAGCAGACTCTTCACAGATACGCAGTATTTT,CASSLSRLFTDTQYF
NA,NA,TRBJ2-7,TRBV19,TGTGCCAGTAGTCCACGAATGGACGGCCTCTACGAGCAGTACTTC,CASSPRMDGLYEQYF
NA,TRBD1,TRBJ2-1,TRBV5-1,TGCGCCAGCAGCTCCGGGGGACAGGGTTACAATGAGCAGTTCTTC,CASSSGGQGYNEQFF
NA,TRBD2,TRBJ2-1,TRBV27,TGTGCCAGCAGTCTGCCGGGACTAGACTCCTACAATGAGCAGTTCTTC,CASSLPGLDSYNEQFF
NA,TRBD1,TRBJ1-5,TRBV6-1,TGTGCCAGCAGCGGACAGGGGGTTAGCAATCAGCCCCAGCATTTT,CASSGQGVSNQPQHF
NA,NA,TRBJ1-1,TRBV29-1,TGCAGCGTTGATGTTGAGGGTAGGTACACTGAAGCTTTCTTT,CSVDVEGRYTEAFF
NA,NA,TRBJ2-3,TRBV5-1,TGCGCCAGCAACCCCCGATCTCTTGTGGGGCGCACAGATACGCAGTATTTT,CASNPRSLVGRTDTQYF
NA,NA,TRBJ1-1,TRBV7-2,TGTGCCAGCAGCTTAGTTCCGGGGAACCTAGGGAGCACTGAAGCTTTCTTT,CASSLVPGNLGSTEAFF
few,NA,TRBJ1-3,TRBV28,TGTGCCAGCAGGGGAAACACCATATATTTT,CASRGNTIYF
once,TRBD2,TRBJ2-1,TRBV5-6,TGTGCCAGCAGCTCGCGGACTAGCGGGACTTCTGGCAATGAGCAGTTCTTC,CASSSRTSGTSGNEQFF
NA,TRBD2,TRBJ2-7,TRBV4-3,TGCGCCAGCAGCCGGTCTCTAGCGGGAGTCTACGAGCAGTACTTC,CASSRSLAGVYEQYF
NA,NA,TRBJ2-1,TRBV6-5,TGTGCCAGCAGAATTTTCCGCTCCTACAATGAGCAGTTCTTC,CASRIFRSYNEQFF
NA,TRBD1,TRBJ1-2,TRBV29-1,TGCAGCGTTTTGGGGACAGGGGGCGGGAAAGGCTATGGCTACACCTTC,CSVLGTGGGKGYGYTF
NA,TRBD1,TRBJ1-2,TRBV29-1,TGCACGTCCACAGGGGCTAACTATGGCTACACCTTC,CTSTGANYGYTF
once,NA,TRBJ2-1,TRBV7-2,TGTGCCAGCAGCTTAAAGCCCTACAATGAGCAGTTCTTC,CASSLKPYNEQFF
NA,TRBD2,TRBJ2-1,TRBV5-1,TGCGCCAGCAGCGCGAACCTTCTGGGACTAGCGGGAGGTTACAATGAGCAGTTCTTC,CASSANLLGLAGGYNEQFF
NA,TRBD2,TRBJ2-4,TRBV2,TGTGCCACAACACGGCGGGAGACAACCGGCAAAAACATTCAGTACTTC,CATTRRETTGKNIQYF
NA,TRBD2,TRBJ2-1,TRBV5-1,TGCGCCAGCAGCTTGGCGGGCGAGGCGGGAGGGTCGCAGAATGAGCAGTTCTTC,CASSLAGEAGGSQNEQFF
NA,NA,TRBJ2-2,TRBV30,TGTGCCTGGACCCAAGGGTTCGGGGCCGGGGAGCTGTTTTTT,CAWTQGFGAGELFF
NA,TRBD2,TRBJ2-1,TRBV5-1,TGCGCCAGCAGCTTGGTAGCGGGGTCCCCCTACAATGAGCAGTTCTTC,CASSLVAGSPYNEQFF
NA,TRBD1,TRBJ1-2,TRBV30,TGTGCCTGGAGCCCGGGACAGGGGGACTATGGCTACACCTTC,CAWSPGQGDYGYTF
NA,NA,TRBJ1-1,TRBV19,TGTGCCAGTAGTATTCGAGAAGGGGAAGCTTTCTTT,CASSIREGEAFF
NA,NA,TRBJ2-7,TRBV7-9,TGTGCCAGCAGCGGAGGGGCTAGCGATGACTACGAGCAGTACTTC,CASSGGASDDYEQYF
NA,NA,TRBJ1-5,TRBV2,TGTGCCAGCAGTGTTGGGGGGGGGATAAATCAGCCCCAGCATTTT,CASSVGGGINQPQHF
NA,TRBD1,TRBJ2-7,TRBV29-1,TGCAGCGTTTTCAACAGGGGAGACGAGCAGTACTTC,CSVFNRGDEQYF
many,NA,TRBJ1-2,TRBV6-5,TGTGCCAGCAGTTCAATCTCAAACAGAGCTAACTATGGCTACACCTTC,CASSSISNRANYGYTF
NA,NA,TRBJ1-2,TRBV9,TGTGCCAGCAGCGGATCTTCTGCGGGTTCTGGCTACACCTTC,CASSGSSAGSGYTF
NA,TRBD2,TRBJ2-1,TRBV27,TGTGCCAGCAGTCTAGCGGGGAGCTCCTACAATGAGCAGTTCTTC,CASSLAGSSYNEQFF
once,NA,TRBJ1-2,TRBV10-3,TGTGCCATCAAGAGACAGCTTGGCTACACCTTC,CAIKRQLGYTF
NA,NA,TRBJ1-3,TRBV19,TGTGCCAGTAGTCGGAGAACGGGGGCAGATGGAGGAAACACCATATATTTT,CASSRRTGADGGNTIYF
NA,NA,TRBJ2-5,TRBV2,TGTGCCAGCAGGAAGCGGCTCCAAGAGACCCAGTACTTC,CASRKRLQETQYF
NA,NA,TRBJ2-5,TRBV10-3,TGTGCCATAATCGAGACCCAGTACTTC,CAIIETQYF
NA,TRBD2,TRBJ2-1,TRBV13,TGTGCCAGCAGCTTCGGAACTAGCGGGAGCGATGAGCAGTTCTTC,CASSFGTSGSDEQFF
NA,NA,TRBJ2-3,TRBV27,TGTGCCAGCAGTCCCCGGGGTAGCACAGATACGCAGTATTTT,CASSPRGSTDTQYF
NA,NA,TRBJ2-1,TRBV27,TGTGCCAGCAGTTTTGGCCTGCGTTATGAGCAGTTCTTC,CASSFGLRYEQFF
NA,NA,TRBJ2-3,TRBV27,TGTGCCAGCAGTTTGGGGGATACGCAGTATTTT,CASSLGDTQYF
NA,TRBD2,TRBJ2-1,TRBV4-1,TGCGCCAGCAGCCGGACTAGCGGGAACTACAATGAGCAGTTCTTC,CASSRTSGNYNEQFF
NA,NA,TRBJ2-7,TRBV13,TGTGCCAGCAGTCTCCTCGTGGGAACCGAGCAGTACTTC,CASSLLVGTEQYF
NA,NA,TRBJ2-7,TRBV27,TGTGCCAGCAGTCCCCGACACCCCTCCTACGAGCAGTACTTC,CASSPRHPSYEQYF
NA,TRBD1,TRBJ2-7,TRBV5-1,TGCGCCAGCAGCATTGACAGGGGAACCTACGAGCAGTACTTC,CASSIDRGTYEQYF
few,NA,TRBJ1-2,TRBV2,TGTGCCAGCAGTGGGGGCAGTTATGGCTACACCTTC,CASSGGSYGYTF
NA,NA,TRBJ2-7,TRBV27,TGTGCCAGCAGTATTCAGGGTCCCTACGAGCAGTACTTC,CASSIQGPYEQYF
NA,TRBD2,TRBJ2-7,TRBV28,TGTGCCAGCAGCGGACTAGCGGGCTACTACGAGCAGTACTTC,CASSGLAGYYEQYF
NA,NA,TRBJ1-1,TRBV11-2,TGTGCCAGCAGATCGGGACATCTAAGTGGGAACACTGAAGCTTTCTTT,CASRSGHLSGNTEAFF
once,NA,TRBJ2-3,TRBV4-2,TGTGCCAGCAGCCAAGGCCGGGTTCGCACAGATACGCAGTATTTT,CASSQGRVRTDTQYF
once,NA,TRBJ1-4,TRBV5-6,TGTGCCAGCAGCCAGGACATGTTGGGGGAAAAACTGTTTTTT,CASSQDMLGEKLFF
NA,NA,TRBJ1-2,TRBV15,TGTGCCACCAGCAGTCTCGGCTCTGGGGCAGGGAATGGCTACACCTTC,CATSSLGSGAGNGYTF
once,NA,TRBJ1-4,TRBV9,TGTGCCAGCAGCGTAGGCCACACCAATGAAAAACTGTTTTTT,CASSVGHTNEKLFF
NA,NA,TRBJ2-3,TRBV6-5,TGTGCCAGCAGTGTATCCGGGACACTCACAGATACGCAGTATTTT,CASSVSGTLTDTQYF
NA,NA,TRBJ2-7,TRBV11-3,TGTGCCAGCAGCTTAGGCGGAGGAGGATACTACGAGCAGTACTTC,CASSLGGGGYYEQYF